A selection of T cell receptor beta chains follows, all from one sample in a study of shared clonotypes between healthy human individuals. Profiled with immunoSEQ multiplex PCR; TCRdb holds only in-frame clones, not every one. The sample has about 2.2 million clones; over 85% are singletons. The sample taken for sequencing was naive CD8+ T cells from PBMCs. These receptor sequences come from a man between 18 and 35 years old in good health. Some clones in this sample may be carry-over from other donors' samples. The CDR3 runs from the conserved cysteine through the conserved F or W. A D gene is named only where the DNA matches it firmly.

j_call v_call d_call cdr3_aa cdr3_nt
TRBJ2-7 TRBV29-1 . CSVRGQTYEQYF TGCAGCGTTCGGGGGCAGACCTACGAGCAGTACTTC
TRBJ2-1 TRBV7-9 TRBD2 CASSLPGLEGYNEQFF TGTGCCAGCAGCTTGCCGGGACTAGAGGGTTACAATGAGCAGTTCTTC
TRBJ2-1 TRBV6-5 TRBD2 CASSYLAGDNEQFF TGTGCCAGCAGTTACCTTGCGGGAGACAATGAGCAGTTCTTC
TRBJ2-6 TRBV7-9 . CASTPPGANVLTF TGTGCCAGCACCCCACCCGGGGCCAACGTCCTGACTTTC
TRBJ1-5 TRBV5-1 . CASSPRTGQPQHF TGCGCCAGCAGCCCTAGGACCGGTCAGCCCCAGCATTTT
TRBJ2-3 TRBV7-9 . CASSPGLASTDTQYF TGTGCCAGCAGCCCGGGACTCGCTAGCACAGATACGCAGTATTTT
TRBJ1-6 TRBV4-1 TRBD1 CASSQVGGQGLDSPLHF TGCGCCAGCAGCCAAGTCGGGGGACAGGGGTTGGATTCACCCCTCCACTTT
TRBJ2-1 TRBV15 TRBD2 CATSRGLAGVDNEQFF TGTGCCACCAGCAGGGGACTAGCGGGAGTAGACAATGAGCAGTTCTTC
TRBJ2-7 TRBV19 TRBD1 CASSPGQGPYEQYF TGTGCCAGTAGTCCCGGACAGGGACCCTACGAGCAGTACTTC
TRBJ1-1 TRBV18 TRBD1 CASSPRDSLLTTEAFF TGTGCCAGCTCACCCCGGGACAGCTTGTTGACCACTGAAGCTTTCTTT
TRBJ2-1 TRBV27 TRBD1 CASSHQGANEQFF TGTGCCAGCAGCCACCAGGGGGCCAATGAGCAGTTCTTC
TRBJ2-5 TRBV19 TRBD2 CASSIRGGYETQYF TGTGCCAGTAGTATACGGGGGGGCTACGAGACCCAGTACTTC
TRBJ1-2 TRBV28 . CASSLMGGTSGYTF TGTGCCAGCAGTTTAATGGGGGGGACATCCGGCTACACCTTC
TRBJ1-2 TRBV10-2 TRBD1 CASSESKTGGDYGYTF TGCGCCAGCAGTGAGTCGAAGACAGGGGGCGACTATGGCTACACCTTC
TRBJ1-4 TRBV2 TRBD1 CASRAPEGRGHEKLFF TGTGCCAGCAGGGCCCCTGAGGGCAGGGGGCATGAAAAACTGTTTTTT
TRBJ2-1 TRBV4-1 TRBD2 CASSRLAGDYNEQFF TGCGCCAGCAGCCGTCTGGCGGGAGATTACAATGAGCAGTTCTTC
TRBJ2-7 TRBV7-6 TRBD2 CASSPGTSGYEQYF TGTGCCAGCAGCCCAGGGACTAGCGGCTACGAGCAGTACTTC